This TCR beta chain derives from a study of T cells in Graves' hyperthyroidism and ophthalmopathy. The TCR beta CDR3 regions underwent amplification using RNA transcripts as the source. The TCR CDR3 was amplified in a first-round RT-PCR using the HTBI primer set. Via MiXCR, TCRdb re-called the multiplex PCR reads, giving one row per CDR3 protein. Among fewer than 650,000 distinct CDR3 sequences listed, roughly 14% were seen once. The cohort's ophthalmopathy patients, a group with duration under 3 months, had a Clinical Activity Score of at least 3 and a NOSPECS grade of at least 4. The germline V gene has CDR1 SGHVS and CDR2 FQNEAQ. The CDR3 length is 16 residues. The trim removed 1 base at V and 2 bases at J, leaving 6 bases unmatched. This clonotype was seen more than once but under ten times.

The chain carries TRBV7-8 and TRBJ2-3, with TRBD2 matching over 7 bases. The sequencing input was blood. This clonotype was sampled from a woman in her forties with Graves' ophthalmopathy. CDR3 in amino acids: CASSLGAGEYTDTQYF. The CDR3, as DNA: TGTGCCAGCAGCTTAGGGGCGGGGGAATACACAGATACGCAGTATTTT.